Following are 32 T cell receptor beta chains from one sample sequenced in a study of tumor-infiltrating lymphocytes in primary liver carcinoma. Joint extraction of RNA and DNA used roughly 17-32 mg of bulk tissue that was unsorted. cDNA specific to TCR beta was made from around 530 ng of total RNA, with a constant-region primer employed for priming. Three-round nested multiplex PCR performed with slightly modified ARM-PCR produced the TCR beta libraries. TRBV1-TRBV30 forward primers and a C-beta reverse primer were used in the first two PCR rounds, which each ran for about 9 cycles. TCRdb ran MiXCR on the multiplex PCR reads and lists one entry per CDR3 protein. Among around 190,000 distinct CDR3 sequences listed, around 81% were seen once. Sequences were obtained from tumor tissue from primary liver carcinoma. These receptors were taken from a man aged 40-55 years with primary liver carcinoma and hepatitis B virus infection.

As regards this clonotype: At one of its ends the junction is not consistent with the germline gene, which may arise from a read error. CDR3 nucleotides: TGTGCCAGCAGTTTACAGGGGAACACTAAAGCTTTCTTT. It specifies CASSLQGNTKAFF. V gene TRBV6-6 combines with J gene TRBJ1-1; 7 nucleotides agree with TRBD1. CDR1 and CDR2 (germline): MNHNY, SVGAGI (reference sequence). The CDR3 consists of 13 residues.

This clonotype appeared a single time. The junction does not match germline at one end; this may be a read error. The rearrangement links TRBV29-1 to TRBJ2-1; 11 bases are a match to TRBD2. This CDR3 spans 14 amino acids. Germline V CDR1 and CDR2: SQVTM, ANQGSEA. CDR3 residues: CSVGTSGYYNEQLF. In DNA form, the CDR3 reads TGCAGCGTTGGGACTAGCGGGTACTACAATGAGCAGTTATTC.

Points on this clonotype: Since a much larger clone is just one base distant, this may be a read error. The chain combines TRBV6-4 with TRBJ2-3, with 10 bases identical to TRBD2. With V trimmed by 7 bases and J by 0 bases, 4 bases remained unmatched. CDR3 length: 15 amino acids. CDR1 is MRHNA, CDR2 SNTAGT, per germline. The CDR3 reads CASIETSGSTDTQYF. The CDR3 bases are TGTGCCAGCATTGAGACTAGCGGGAGCACAGATACGCAGTATTTT.

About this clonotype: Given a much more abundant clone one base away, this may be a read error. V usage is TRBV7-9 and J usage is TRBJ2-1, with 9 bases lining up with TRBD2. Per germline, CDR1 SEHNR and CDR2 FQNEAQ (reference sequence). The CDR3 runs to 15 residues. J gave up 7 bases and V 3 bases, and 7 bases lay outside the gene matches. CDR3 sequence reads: CASSFLAGRVNEQFF. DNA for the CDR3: TGTGCCAGCAGCTTTCTAGCGGGACGGGTGAATGAGCAGTTCTTC.

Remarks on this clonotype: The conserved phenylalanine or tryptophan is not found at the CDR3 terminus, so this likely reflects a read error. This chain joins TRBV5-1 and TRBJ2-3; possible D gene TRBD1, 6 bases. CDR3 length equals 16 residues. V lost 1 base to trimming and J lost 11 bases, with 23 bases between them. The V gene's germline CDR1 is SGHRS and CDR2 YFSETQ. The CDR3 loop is CASSLNGRGSTYMQYC. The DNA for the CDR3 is TGCGCCAGCAGCTTGAACGGCAGGGGAAGCACATATATGCAGTATTGT.

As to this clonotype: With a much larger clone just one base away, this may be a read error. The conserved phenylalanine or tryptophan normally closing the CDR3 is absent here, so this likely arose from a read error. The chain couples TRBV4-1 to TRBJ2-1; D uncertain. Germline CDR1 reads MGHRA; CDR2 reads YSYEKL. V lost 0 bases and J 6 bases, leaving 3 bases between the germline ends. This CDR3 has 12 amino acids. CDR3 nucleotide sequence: TGCGCCAGCAGCCAAGATCCCAATGAGCAGTTCCTC. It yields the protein CASSQDPNEQFL.

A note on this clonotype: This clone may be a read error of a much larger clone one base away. CDR3 protein: CASSIGGKREQYF. The CDR3 nucleotides are TGTGCCAGCAGTATAGGCGGGAAGCGCGAGCAGTACTTC. V usage is TRBV28 and J usage is TRBJ2-7, with TRBD2 as a possible D gene (6 bases). Germline V gene data show CDR1 as MDHEN and CDR2 as SYDVKM. This CDR3 comprises 13 residues. Trimming cost V 5 bases and J 6 bases, with 14 bases left between them.

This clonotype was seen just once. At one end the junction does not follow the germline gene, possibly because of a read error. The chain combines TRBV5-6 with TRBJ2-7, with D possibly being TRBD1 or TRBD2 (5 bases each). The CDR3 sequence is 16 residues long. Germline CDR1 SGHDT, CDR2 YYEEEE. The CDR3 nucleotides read TGTGCCAGTAGCTTGTTGGGGGTAGTTAGCACCTACGAGCAGTACTTC. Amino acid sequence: CASSLLGVVSTYEQYF.

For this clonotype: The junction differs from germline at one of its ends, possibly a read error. The CDR3 spells CASSLDPEDTSTDAQYF. For the CDR3, the DNA is TGTGCCAGCAGCTTAGATCCGGAGGATACTAGCACAGATGCGCAGTATTTT. V gene TRBV11-2 combines with J gene TRBJ2-3, with D perhaps TRBD2 (6 bases). Germline CDR1 reads SGHAT; CDR2 reads FQNNGV. CDR3 length: 17 amino acids.

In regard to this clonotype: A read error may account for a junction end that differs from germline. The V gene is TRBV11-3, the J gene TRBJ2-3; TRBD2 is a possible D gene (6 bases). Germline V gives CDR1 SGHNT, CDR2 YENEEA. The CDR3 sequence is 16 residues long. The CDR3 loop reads CANSPGIQRALDTHYF. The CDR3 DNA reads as TGTGCCAATAGCCCGGGGATCCAGCGGGCCTTGGATACGCATTATTTT.

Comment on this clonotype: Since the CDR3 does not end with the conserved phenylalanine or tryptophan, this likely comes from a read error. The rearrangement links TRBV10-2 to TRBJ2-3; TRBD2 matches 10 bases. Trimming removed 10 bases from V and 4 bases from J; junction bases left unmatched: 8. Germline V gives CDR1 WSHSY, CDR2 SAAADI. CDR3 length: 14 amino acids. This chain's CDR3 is CANQREGRADTQYI. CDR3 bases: TGCGCCAACCAGCGGGAGGGCCGGGCAGATACGCAGTATATT.

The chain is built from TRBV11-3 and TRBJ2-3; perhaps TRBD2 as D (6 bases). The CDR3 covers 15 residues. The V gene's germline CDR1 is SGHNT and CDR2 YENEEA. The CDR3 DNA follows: TGTGTCGGCAGCCCTAGGGGAGGTGGCACAGATACGCAGTATTTT. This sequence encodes CVGSPRGGGTDTQYF.

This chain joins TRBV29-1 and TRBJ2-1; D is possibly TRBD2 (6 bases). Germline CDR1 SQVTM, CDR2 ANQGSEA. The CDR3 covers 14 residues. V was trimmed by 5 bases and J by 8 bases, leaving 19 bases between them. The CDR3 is CSVIGGTGRDEQFF. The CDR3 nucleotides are TGCAGCGTTATTGGCGGGACGGGTAGGGATGAGCAGTTCTTC.

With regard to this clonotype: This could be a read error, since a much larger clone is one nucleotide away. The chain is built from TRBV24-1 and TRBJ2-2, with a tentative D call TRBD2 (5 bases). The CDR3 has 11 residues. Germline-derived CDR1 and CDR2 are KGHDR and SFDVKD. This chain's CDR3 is CATRRDGEPFF. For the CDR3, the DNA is TGTGCCACCCGTCGCGACGGGGAGCCGTTTTTT.

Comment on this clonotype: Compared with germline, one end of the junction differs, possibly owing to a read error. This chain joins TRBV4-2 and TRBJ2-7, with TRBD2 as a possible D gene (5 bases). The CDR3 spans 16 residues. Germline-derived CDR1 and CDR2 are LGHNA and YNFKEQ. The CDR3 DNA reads TGTGTCAGCAGTCAAGGAACGGACTCAAAAGGCTACGAGCAGTACTTC. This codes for CVSSQGTDSKGYEQYF.

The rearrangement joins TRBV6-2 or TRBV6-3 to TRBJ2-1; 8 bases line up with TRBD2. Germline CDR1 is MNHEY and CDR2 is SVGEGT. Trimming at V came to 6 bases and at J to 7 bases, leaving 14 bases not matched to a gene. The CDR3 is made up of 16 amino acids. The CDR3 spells CASSLFGREGQNEQFF. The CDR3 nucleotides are TGTGCCAGCAGCCTCTTCGGTCGGGAGGGCCAGAATGAGCAGTTCTTC.

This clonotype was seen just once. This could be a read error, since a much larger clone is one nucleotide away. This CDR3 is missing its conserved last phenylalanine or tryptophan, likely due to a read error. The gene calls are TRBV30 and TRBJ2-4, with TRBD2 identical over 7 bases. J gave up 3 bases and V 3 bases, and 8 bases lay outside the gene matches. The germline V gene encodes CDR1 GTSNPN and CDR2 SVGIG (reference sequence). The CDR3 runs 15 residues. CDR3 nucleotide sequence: TGTGCCTGGAGCGAGGGAGGGCTTGGCAAAAACATTCAGTACCTC. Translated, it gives CAWSEGGLGKNIQYL.

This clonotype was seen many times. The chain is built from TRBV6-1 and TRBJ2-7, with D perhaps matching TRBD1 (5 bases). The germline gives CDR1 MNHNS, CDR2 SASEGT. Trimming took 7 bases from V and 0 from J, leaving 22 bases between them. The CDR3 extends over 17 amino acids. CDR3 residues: CASTLGSQIGDSYEQYF. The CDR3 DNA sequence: TGTGCCAGCACCCTAGGGTCGCAGATAGGGGACTCCTACGAGCAGTACTTC.

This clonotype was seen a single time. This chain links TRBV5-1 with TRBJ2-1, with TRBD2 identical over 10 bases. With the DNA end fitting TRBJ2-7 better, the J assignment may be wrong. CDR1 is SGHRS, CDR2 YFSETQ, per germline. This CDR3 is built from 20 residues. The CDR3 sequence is CASSPDRRSASGSSYSEQYF. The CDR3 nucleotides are TGCGCCAGCAGCCCCGACAGGCGATCGGCTAGCGGGAGCTCCTACAGTGAGCAGTACTTC.

The CDR3 loop reads CASSLGGQYNNQPQHF. The CDR3 DNA reads TGTGCCAGCAGTTTAGGGGGCCAATATAACAATCAGCCCCAGCATTTT. The genes are TRBV12-3 or TRBV12-4 and TRBJ1-5, with D perhaps TRBD1 (5 bases). The length of the CDR3 is 16 residues. Trimming removed 1 base at V and 3 bases at J, with 13 bases between.

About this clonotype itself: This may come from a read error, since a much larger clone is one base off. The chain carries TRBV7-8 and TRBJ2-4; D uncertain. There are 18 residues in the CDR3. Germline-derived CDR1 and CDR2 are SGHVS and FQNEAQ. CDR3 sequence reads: CASSLGWRSRLGKNTQYF. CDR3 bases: TGTGCCAGCAGCTTAGGGTGGCGGTCGCGTTTGGGCAAAAACACTCAGTACTTC. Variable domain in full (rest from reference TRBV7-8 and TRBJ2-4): GAGVSQSPRYKVAKRGQDVALRCDPISGHVSLFWYQQALGQGPEFLTYFQNEAQLDKSGLPSDRFFAERPEGSVSTLKIQRTQQEDSAVYLCASSLGWRSRLGKNTQYFGAGTRLSVL.

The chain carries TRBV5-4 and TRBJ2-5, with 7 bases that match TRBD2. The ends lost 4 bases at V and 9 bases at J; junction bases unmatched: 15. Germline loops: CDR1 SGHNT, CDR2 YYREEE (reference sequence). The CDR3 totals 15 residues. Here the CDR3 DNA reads TGTGCCAGCAGCCTTTCCGGGACTAACTTTGAGGCCCAGTACTTC. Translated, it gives CASSLSGTNFEAQYF.

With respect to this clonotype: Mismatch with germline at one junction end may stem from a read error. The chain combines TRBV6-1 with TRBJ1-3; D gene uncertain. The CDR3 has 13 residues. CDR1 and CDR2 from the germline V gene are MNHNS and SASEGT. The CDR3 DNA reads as TGTGCCAACAGTGAAGAGAGTGGAAACACCATATATTTT. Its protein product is CANSEESGNTIYF.

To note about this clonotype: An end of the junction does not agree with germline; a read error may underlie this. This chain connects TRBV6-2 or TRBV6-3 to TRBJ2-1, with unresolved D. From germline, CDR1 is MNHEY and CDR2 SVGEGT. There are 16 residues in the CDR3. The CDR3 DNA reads TGTACCAGCAGTTTCCCCCAAGGGTTGGACCACAATGAGCAGTTCTTC. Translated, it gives CTSSFPQGLDHNEQFF.

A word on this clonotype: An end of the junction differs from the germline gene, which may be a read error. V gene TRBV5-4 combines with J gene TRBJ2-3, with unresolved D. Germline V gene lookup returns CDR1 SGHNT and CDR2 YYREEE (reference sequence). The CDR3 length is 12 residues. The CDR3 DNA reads TGTGCCAACGGCTTGAGCATAGATACGCAGTATTTT. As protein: CANGLSIDTQYF.

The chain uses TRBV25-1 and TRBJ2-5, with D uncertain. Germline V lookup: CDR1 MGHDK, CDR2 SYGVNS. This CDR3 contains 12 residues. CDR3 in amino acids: CGCSLNSETQYF. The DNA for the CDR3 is TGTGGCTGCAGTCTAAACTCAGAGACCCAGTACTTC. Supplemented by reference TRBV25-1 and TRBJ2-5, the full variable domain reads EADIYQTPRYLVIGTGKKITLECSQTMGHDKMYWYQQDPGMELHLIHYSYGVNSTEKGDLSSESTVSRIRTEHFPLTLESARPSHTSQYLCGCSLNSETQYFGPGTRLLVL.

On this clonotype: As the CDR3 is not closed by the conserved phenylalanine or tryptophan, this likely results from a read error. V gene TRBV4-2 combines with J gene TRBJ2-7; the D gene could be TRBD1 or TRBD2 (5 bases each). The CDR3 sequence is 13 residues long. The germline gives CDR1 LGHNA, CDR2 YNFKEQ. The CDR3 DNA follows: TGTACCAGCAGCCCGGGGCAGACCTACGAGCAGTACTTA. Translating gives CTSSPGQTYEQYL.

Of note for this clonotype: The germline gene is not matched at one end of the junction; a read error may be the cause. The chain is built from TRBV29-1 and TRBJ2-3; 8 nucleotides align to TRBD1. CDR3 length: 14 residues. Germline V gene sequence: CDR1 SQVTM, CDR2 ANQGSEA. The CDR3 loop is CSVEKTGGTDTQYF. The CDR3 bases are TGCAGTGTTGAAAAGACAGGGGGCACAGATACGCAGTATTTT.

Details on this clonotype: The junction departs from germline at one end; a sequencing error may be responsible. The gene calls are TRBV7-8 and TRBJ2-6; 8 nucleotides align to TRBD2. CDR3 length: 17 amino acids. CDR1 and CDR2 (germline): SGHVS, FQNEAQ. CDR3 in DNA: TGTGTCAGCAGCTTAGACGGGAGGGGGGTTGGGGCCAACGTCCTGACTTTC. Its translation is CVSSLDGRGVGANVLTF.

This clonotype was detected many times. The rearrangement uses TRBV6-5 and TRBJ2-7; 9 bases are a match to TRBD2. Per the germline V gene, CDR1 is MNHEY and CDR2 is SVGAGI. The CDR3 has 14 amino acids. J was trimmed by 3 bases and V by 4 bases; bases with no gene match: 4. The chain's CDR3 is CASSSLSGSYEQYF. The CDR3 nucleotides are TGTGCCAGCAGTTCCCTTAGCGGGAGCTACGAGCAGTACTTC.

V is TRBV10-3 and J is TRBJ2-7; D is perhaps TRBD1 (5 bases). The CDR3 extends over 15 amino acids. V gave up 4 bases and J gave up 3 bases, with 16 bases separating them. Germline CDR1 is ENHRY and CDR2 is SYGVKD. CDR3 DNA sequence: TGTGCCATCAGTGCTTGGGGCAGGAACTGCTACGAGCAGTACTTC. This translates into CAISAWGRNCYEQYF.

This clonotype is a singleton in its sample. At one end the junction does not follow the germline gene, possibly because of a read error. CDR3 in amino acids: CSVEGGAGITDMQCF. In DNA, the CDR3 is TGCAGCGTTGAGGGTGGGGCCGGCATCACAGATATGCAGTGTTTT. The chain couples TRBV29-1 to TRBJ2-3; maybe TRBD1 (5 bases). The CDR3 spans 15 residues. Germline V gene sequence: CDR1 SQVTM, CDR2 ANQGSEA.